The 2 T cell receptor beta chains below were found in one sample sequenced in a study of CD8 T cells in ankylosing spondylitis. TCRdb used MiXCR to reprocess the 5' RACE reads, holding one entry per CDR3 protein. The repertoire holds some 220,000 distinct CDR3 sequences, with 7.5% to 9.5% as singletons. Sequencing was carried out using blood, either unsorted or a sorted T cell fraction (not recorded which). Receptors originate from a female donor with ankylosing spondylitis or in good health (not recorded which).

This chain connects TRBV30 to TRBJ2-7, with 11 positions matching TRBD1. The CDR3 is 13 residues long. CDR1 is GTSNPN and CDR2 is SVGIG in the germline V gene (reference sequence). V shed 7 bases, J shed 5 bases, and the junction held 7 bases outside the gene matches. In nucleotides, the CDR3 is TGTGCCTCCTTTGGGGACAGGGGGAACGAGCAGTACTTC. It codes for CASFGDRGNEQYF.

This clonotype was seen only once. It may be a read error: a sequence one base away is much more abundant. The chain combines TRBV21-1 with TRBJ2-1; the D segment call TRBD2 is taken from the table without a DNA check. TRBV21-1 has pseudogene status. The CDR3 sequence is 14 residues long. CDR3 sequence reads: CGREGTGSHNEQFF. CDR3 nucleotide sequence: TGTGGCAGGGAGGGCACAGGGTCCCACAATGAGCAGTTCTTC.